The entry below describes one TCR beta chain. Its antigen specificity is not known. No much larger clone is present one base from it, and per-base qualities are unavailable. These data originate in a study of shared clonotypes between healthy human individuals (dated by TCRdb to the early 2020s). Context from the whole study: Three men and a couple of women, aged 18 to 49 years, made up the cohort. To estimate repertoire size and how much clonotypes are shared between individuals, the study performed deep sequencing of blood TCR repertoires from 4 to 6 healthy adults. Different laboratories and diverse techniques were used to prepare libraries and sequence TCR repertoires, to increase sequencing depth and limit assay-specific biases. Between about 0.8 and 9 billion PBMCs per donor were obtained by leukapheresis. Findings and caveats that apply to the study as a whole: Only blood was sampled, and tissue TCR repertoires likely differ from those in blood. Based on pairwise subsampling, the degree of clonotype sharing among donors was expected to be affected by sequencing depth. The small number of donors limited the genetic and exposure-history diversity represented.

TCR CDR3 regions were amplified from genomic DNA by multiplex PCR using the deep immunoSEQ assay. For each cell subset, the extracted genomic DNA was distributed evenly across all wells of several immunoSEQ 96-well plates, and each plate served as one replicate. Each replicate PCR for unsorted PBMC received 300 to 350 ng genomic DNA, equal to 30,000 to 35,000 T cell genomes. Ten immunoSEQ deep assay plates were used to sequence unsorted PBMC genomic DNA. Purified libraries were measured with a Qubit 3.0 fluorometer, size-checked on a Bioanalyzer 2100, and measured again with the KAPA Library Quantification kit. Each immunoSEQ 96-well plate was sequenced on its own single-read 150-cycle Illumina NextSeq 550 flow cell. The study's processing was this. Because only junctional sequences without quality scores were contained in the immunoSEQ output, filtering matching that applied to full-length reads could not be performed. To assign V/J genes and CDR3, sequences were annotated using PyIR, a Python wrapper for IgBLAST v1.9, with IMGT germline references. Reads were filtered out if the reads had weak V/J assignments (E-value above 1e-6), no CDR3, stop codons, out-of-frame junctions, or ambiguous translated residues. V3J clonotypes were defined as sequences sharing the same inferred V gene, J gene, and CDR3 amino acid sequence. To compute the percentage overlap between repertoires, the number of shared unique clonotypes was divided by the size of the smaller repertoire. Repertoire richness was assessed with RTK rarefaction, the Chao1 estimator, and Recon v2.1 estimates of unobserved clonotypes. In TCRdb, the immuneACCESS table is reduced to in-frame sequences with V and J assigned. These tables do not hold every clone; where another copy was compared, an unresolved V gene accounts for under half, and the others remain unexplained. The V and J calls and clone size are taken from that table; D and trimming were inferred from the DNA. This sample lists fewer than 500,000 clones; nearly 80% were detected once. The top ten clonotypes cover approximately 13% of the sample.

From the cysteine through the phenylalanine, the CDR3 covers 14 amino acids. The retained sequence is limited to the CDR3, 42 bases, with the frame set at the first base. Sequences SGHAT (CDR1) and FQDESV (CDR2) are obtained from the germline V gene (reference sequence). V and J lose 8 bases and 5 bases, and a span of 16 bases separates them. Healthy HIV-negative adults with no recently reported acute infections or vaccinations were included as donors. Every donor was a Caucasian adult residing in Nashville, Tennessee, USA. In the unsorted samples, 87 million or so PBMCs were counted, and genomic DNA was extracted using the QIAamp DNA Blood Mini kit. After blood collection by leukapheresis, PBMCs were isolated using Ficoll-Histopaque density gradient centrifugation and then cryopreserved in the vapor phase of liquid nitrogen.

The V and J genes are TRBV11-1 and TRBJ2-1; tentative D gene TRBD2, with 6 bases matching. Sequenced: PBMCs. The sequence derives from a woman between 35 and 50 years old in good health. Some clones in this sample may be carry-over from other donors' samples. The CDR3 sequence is CASQLVGSNNEQFF. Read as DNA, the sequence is TGTGCCAGCCAGCTAGTCGGGAGTAACAATGAGCAGTTCTTC.